The rows below give T cell receptor beta chains drawn from one sample of a study of OX40 agonist ivuxolimab in advanced cancers. Assay: immunoSEQ multiplex PCR; the TCRdb copy retains only in-frame clones and omits some. The sample shows 99,000 or so clones, approximately 94% of them seen only once. This material consisted of CD4+ or CD8+ T cells sorted from blood, taken in a trial of the OX40 agonist ivuxolimab. These receptors all come from an adult with an advanced solid tumor such as melanoma, head and neck, liver or kidney cancer. Each CDR3 is given with its conserved first and last residue. D genes are given only for firm matches. Where a row states a size, it is once, few, many or the class of an expanded clone; other rows omit it.

j_call: TRBJ1-1; v_call: TRBV2; clone_size: .; d_call: .; cdr3_aa: CASRVVGEAFF; cdr3_nt: TGTGCCAGCAGGGTAGTGGGGGAAGCTTTCTTT
j_call: TRBJ2-2; v_call: TRBV11-2; clone_size: .; d_call: TRBD1; cdr3_aa: CASSLPGGTGELFF; cdr3_nt: TGTGCCAGCAGCTTGCCAGGGGGCACCGGGGAGCTGTTTTTT
j_call: TRBJ2-7; v_call: TRBV2; clone_size: .; d_call: TRBD1; cdr3_aa: CASRRGDRGYEQYF; cdr3_nt: TGTGCCAGCAGGAGGGGGGACAGGGGATACGAGCAGTACTTC
j_call: TRBJ1-3; v_call: TRBV18; clone_size: .; d_call: .; cdr3_aa: CASSPGSSGNTIYF; cdr3_nt: TGTGCCAGCTCACCCGGGAGCTCTGGAAACACCATATATTTT
j_call: TRBJ2-1; v_call: TRBV25-1; clone_size: .; d_call: TRBD2; cdr3_aa: CASSVRLAGNEQFF; cdr3_nt: TGTGCCAGCAGTGTCAGACTAGCGGGCAATGAGCAGTTCTTC
j_call: TRBJ1-1; v_call: TRBV9; clone_size: once; d_call: .; cdr3_aa: CASSAYQGLAGSEAFF; cdr3_nt: TGTGCCAGCAGCGCATACCAGGGACTGGCCGGGTCTGAAGCTTTCTTT
j_call: TRBJ2-7; v_call: TRBV28; clone_size: .; d_call: .; cdr3_aa: CASSLRRTSSYEQYF; cdr3_nt: TGTGCCAGCAGTTTACGGCGGACGAGCTCCTACGAGCAGTACTTC
j_call: TRBJ1-6; v_call: TRBV5-6; clone_size: .; d_call: .; cdr3_aa: CASSSGTAHNSPLHF; cdr3_nt: TGTGCCAGCAGCTCGGGGACGGCGCATAATTCACCCCTCCACTTT
j_call: TRBJ2-1; v_call: TRBV5-1; clone_size: .; d_call: .; cdr3_aa: CASSLTVGVSSYNEQFF; cdr3_nt: TGCGCCAGCAGCTTGACCGTCGGGGTGAGCTCCTACAATGAGCAGTTCTTC
j_call: TRBJ1-6; v_call: TRBV28; clone_size: .; d_call: TRBD1; cdr3_aa: CASSPPDRGPSPLHF; cdr3_nt: TGTGCCAGCAGTCCCCCGGACAGGGGGCCGTCACCCCTCCACTTT
j_call: TRBJ2-7; v_call: TRBV28; clone_size: .; d_call: .; cdr3_aa: CASSRRRPPYEQYF; cdr3_nt: TGTGCCAGCAGTCGTAGGAGACCCCCCTACGAGCAGTACTTC
j_call: TRBJ1-1; v_call: TRBV18; clone_size: .; d_call: .; cdr3_aa: CASSHLQDVRTEAFF; cdr3_nt: TGTGCCAGCTCACATCTACAGGATGTCCGGACTGAAGCTTTCTTT
j_call: TRBJ1-2; v_call: TRBV15; clone_size: .; d_call: .; cdr3_aa: CATSRDKPDYTF; cdr3_nt: TGTGCCACCAGCAGAGATAAGCCTGACTACACCTTC
j_call: TRBJ2-7; v_call: TRBV19; clone_size: .; d_call: TRBD2; cdr3_aa: CASSTAGDVVGEQYF; cdr3_nt: TGTGCCAGTAGTACAGCGGGAGACGTCGTTGGTGAGCAGTACTTC
j_call: TRBJ1-2; v_call: TRBV6-5; clone_size: .; d_call: TRBD1; cdr3_aa: CASSITGGNAYGYTF; cdr3_nt: TGTGCCAGTTCGATTACAGGGGGAAACGCCTATGGCTACACCTTC
j_call: TRBJ2-3; v_call: TRBV4-3; clone_size: .; d_call: .; cdr3_aa: CASSQEARPATDTQYF; cdr3_nt: TGCGCCAGCAGCCAAGAGGCCAGGCCCGCCACAGATACGCAGTATTTT